Listed below are T cell receptor beta chains from one sample, sequenced in a study of T cell changes during pregnancy in multiple sclerosis. Libraries were prepared by immunoSEQ multiplex PCR; TCRdb keeps only in-frame clonotypes and omits some of them. The table lists around 50,000 clones, approximately 94% of them singletons. This sample comprised CD8+ T cells from peripheral blood mononuclear cells, obtained in the first trimester of pregnancy. These receptors originate from a female donor with multiple sclerosis, enrolled in a pregnancy study. Both conserved end residues are part of each CDR3. The order of the fields is V gene, J gene, D gene, clone size, CDR3 length, CDR3 protein, CDR3 DNA. D genes are given only for firm matches. Clone size, where shown, is once, few, many, or a class for clones that have expanded.

TRBV7-6	TRBJ2-3	.	once	16	CASSPNSGTSTDTQYF	TGTGCCAGCAGCCCTAATTCCGGGACAAGCACAGATACGCAGTATTTT
TRBV9	TRBJ1-4	.	.	13	CASSVLAGDKLFF	TGTGCCAGCAGCGTATTGGCGGGCGACAAACTGTTTTTT
TRBV27	TRBJ1-5	.	.	13	CASSLELNQPQHF	TGTGCCAGCAGTTTAGAACTGAATCAGCCCCAGCATTTT
TRBV7-8	TRBJ2-1	TRBD2	.	15	CASSNRTSGRGEQFF	TGTGCCAGCAGCAACCGGACTAGCGGGAGAGGTGAGCAGTTCTTC
TRBV28	TRBJ1-2	.	.	16	CASSLTGEVLDYGYTF	TGTGCCAGCAGCCTTACAGGAGAGGTCCTCGACTATGGCTACACCTTC
TRBV7-9	TRBJ1-2	.	once	16	CASSLYAAAINYGYTF	TGTGCCAGCAGCTTATACGCCGCGGCCATTAACTATGGCTACACCTTC
TRBV5-1	TRBJ2-2	TRBD2	.	13	CASSFREAGELFF	TGCGCCAGCAGCTTCCGGGAGGCCGGGGAGCTGTTTTTT
TRBV4-1	TRBJ2-5	.	.	14	CASSQDRGQETQYF	TGCGCCAGCAGCCAAGATAGGGGACAAGAGACCCAGTACTTC
TRBV7-9	TRBJ2-5	.	.	13	CASSLGGRETQYF	TGTGCCAGCAGCTTAGGGGGGAGGGAGACCCAGTACTTC
TRBV9	TRBJ1-1	.	few	13	CASSEGGYTEAFF	TGTGCCAGCAGCGAGGGGGGGTACACTGAAGCTTTCTTT
TRBV21-1	TRBJ2-7	.	.	16	CASSKGWSGQVREQYF	TGTGCCAGCAGCAAAGGCTGGTCGGGACAGGTAAGGGAGCAGTACTTC
TRBV7-9	TRBJ2-3	TRBD2	.	14	CASSSGLVTDTQYF	TGTGCCAGCAGCTCAGGACTAGTAACAGATACGCAGTATTTT
TRBV28	TRBJ2-5	TRBD2	.	18	CASRVDFGGGRVRETQYF	TGTGCCAGCAGAGTGGACTTCGGAGGCGGGAGGGTGCGAGAGACCCAGTACTTC
TRBV2	TRBJ1-3	TRBD1	.	16	CASIAKGQGIGNTIYF	TGTGCCAGCATCGCGAAGGGACAGGGGATTGGAAACACCATATATTTT
TRBV11-2	TRBJ2-2	TRBD1	few	12	CASQGDTGELFF	TGTGCCAGCCAGGGGGACACCGGGGAGCTGTTTTTT
TRBV4-1	TRBJ1-4	.	.	15	CASSPRTFSGEKLFF	TGCGCCAGCAGCCCCCGGACTTTCTCGGGCGAAAAACTGTTTTTT
TRBV6-4	TRBJ1-6	.	.	14	CASSSTGLNSPLHF	TGTGCCAGCAGTTCGACAGGCCTTAATTCACCCCTCCACTTT